The entry that follows covers one T cell receptor (beta chain) sequence. The entry originates in a study of control samples from healthy donors and cancer patients. Assay used: immunoSEQ multiplex PCR; TCRdb lists only in-frame clones, some missing. Here the sample spans tens of thousands of clones, roughly 87% being singletons. Sample: blood. The sequence came from a woman between 50 and 59 years old in good health.

The CDR3, as DNA: TGTGCCAGCAGCCAAGGCGGGGAGGTTAATGAAAAACTGTTTTTT. It translates to CASSQGGEVNEKLFF. The chain is built from TRBV4-2 and TRBJ1-4; D gene uncertain. This CDR3 region has 15 residues. V was trimmed by 1 base and J by 4 bases, leaving 10 bases between them. Germline V gene lookup returns CDR1 LGHNA and CDR2 YNFKEQ.